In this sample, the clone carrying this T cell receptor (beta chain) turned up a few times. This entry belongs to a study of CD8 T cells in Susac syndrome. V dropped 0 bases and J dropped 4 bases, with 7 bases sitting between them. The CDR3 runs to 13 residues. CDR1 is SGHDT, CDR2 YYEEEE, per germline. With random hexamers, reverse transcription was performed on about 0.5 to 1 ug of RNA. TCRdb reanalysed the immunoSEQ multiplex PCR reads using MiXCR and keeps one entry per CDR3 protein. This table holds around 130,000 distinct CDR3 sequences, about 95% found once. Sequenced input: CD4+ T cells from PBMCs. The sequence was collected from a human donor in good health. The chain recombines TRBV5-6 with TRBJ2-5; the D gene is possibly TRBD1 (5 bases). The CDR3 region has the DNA TGTGCCAGCAGCTTGGATAGGGGAGAGACCCAGTACTTC. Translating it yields CASSLDRGETQYF.